The sequence of this T cell receptor beta chain was determined in a study of OX40 agonist ivuxolimab in advanced cancers. Here immunoSEQ multiplex PCR was the method, and the copy in TCRdb shows in-frame clones only, minus some. Here the sample spans 45,000 to 60,000 clones, approximately 80% being singletons. In this sample, this clone turned up a few times. This CDR3 has 13 residues. CDR1 is SQVTM, CDR2 ANQGSEA, per germline. V was trimmed by 8 bases and J by 5 bases, leaving 15 bases between them. The TCR comes from an adult with an advanced solid tumor such as melanoma, head and neck, liver or kidney cancer. Specimen: CD4+ or CD8+ T cells sorted from blood, collected in a trial of the OX40 agonist ivuxolimab. The rearrangement uses TRBV29-1 and TRBJ1-4; a possible D gene is TRBD1 (6 bases). CDR3 protein: CSIRGGSNEKLFF. CDR3 in DNA: TGCAGCATAAGGGGGGGCTCGAATGAAAAACTGTTTTTT.